Each of the 21 T cell receptor beta chains below was sequenced from the same sample in a study of blood T cell repertoires in COVID-19. Libraries were prepared by immunoSEQ multiplex PCR; TCRdb keeps only in-frame clonotypes and omits some of them. The sample lists about 260,000 clones, almost 90% occurring once. The sample taken for sequencing was peripheral blood. The source is a woman aged 25-40 years with COVID-19, enrolled during active disease.

The count of this clone is one. The chain uses TRBV27 and TRBJ1-1; TRBD1 might be the D (5 bases). The V and J ends lost 3 bases and 4 bases respectively, with 12 bases between them. The CDR3 consists of 14 residues. Germline lookup yields CDR1 MNHEY and CDR2 SMNVEV (reference sequence). CDR3 in amino acids: CASSFVGEGTEAFF. CDR3 nucleotide sequence: TGTGCCAGCAGTTTTGTAGGGGAGGGCACTGAAGCTTTCTTT.

V and J are TRBV7-2 and TRBJ2-1; the D is unclear. The V gene lost 4 bases and the J gene lost 10 bases, with 11 bases spanning the gap. Germline V CDR1 and CDR2: SGHTA, FQGNSA. This CDR3 contains 12 residues. CDR3: CASSSQFWEQFF. The CDR3 DNA is TGTGCCAGCAGCTCGCAGTTCTGGGAGCAGTTCTTC.

The CDR3 sequence is CATSDPRTAFYEQYF. In DNA, the CDR3 is TGTGCCACCAGTGATCCCCGGACAGCCTTCTACGAGCAGTACTTC. The chain is built from TRBV24-1 and TRBJ2-7; possible D gene TRBD1, 6 bases. CDR3 length equals 15 residues. V lost 3 bases, J lost 3 bases, and 14 bases lay in between. The germline V gene has CDR1 KGHDR and CDR2 SFDVKD.

This clone was counted a single time. The chain recombines TRBV5-1 with TRBJ1-3, with TRBD1 identical over 9 bases. Germline assignment: CDR1 SGHRS and CDR2 YFSETQ. The V segment lost 0 bases and the J segment 6 bases; nucleotides outside the gene matches: 4. CDR3 length equals 15 residues. The CDR3 loop reads CASSLAGQGLNTIYF. CDR3 in DNA: TGCGCCAGCAGCTTGGCGGGACAGGGTCTAAACACCATATATTTT. Combining the CDR3 with reference TRBV5-1 and TRBJ1-3 gives the whole variable domain KAGVTQTPRYLIKTRGQQVTLSCSPISGHRSVSWYQQTPGQGLQFLFEYFSETQRNKGNFPGRFSGRQFSNSRSEMNVSTLELGDSALYLCASSLAGQGLNTIYFGEGSWLTVV.

The chain couples TRBV9 to TRBJ1-3, with D uncertain. Trimming removed 0 bases from V and 3 bases from J, with 7 bases in between. Germline CDR1 reads SGDLS; CDR2 reads YYNGEE. CDR3 length equals 14 residues. In nucleotides, the CDR3 is TGTGCCAGCAGCGTAGTCGGGAGTGGAAACACCATATATTTT. Protein: CASSVVGSGNTIYF.

This clone has a handful of counts. The rearrangement uses TRBV27 and TRBJ2-7; D possibly corresponds to TRBD1 (6 bases). Trimming pared 5 bases from V and 2 bases from J, leaving 16 bases between. Per germline, CDR1 MNHEY and CDR2 SMNVEV (reference sequence). There are 15 residues in the CDR3. CDR3 in amino acids: CASSPFRDITYEQYF. In DNA form, the CDR3 reads TGTGCCAGCAGTCCCTTCAGGGACATAACCTACGAGCAGTACTTC.

Only one count was recorded for this clone. V usage is TRBV11-2 and J usage is TRBJ1-4, with D possibly matching TRBD1 (5 bases). The V end lost 3 bases, the J end lost 8 bases, and 16 bases lay between the germline ends. Per the germline V gene, CDR1 is SGHAT and CDR2 is FQNNGV. This CDR3 has 15 amino acids. The CDR3: CASSFAGAREEKLFF. The DNA for the CDR3 is TGTGCCAGCAGCTTTGCCGGGGCGCGGGAGGAAAAACTGTTTTTT.

V is TRBV19 and J is TRBJ2-1; D gene uncertain. The V gene's germline CDR1 is LNHDA and CDR2 SQIVND (reference sequence). V was trimmed by 6 bases and J by 3 bases, leaving 9 bases between them. The length of the CDR3 is 13 residues. CDR3 protein: CASSQMLYNEQFF. CDR3 DNA: TGTGCCAGTAGCCAGATGCTCTACAATGAGCAGTTCTTC.

This chain joins TRBV30 and TRBJ1-5, with no clear D. The CDR3 runs 15 residues. Per germline, CDR1 GTSNPN and CDR2 SVGIG (reference sequence). Trimming pared 2 bases from V and 4 bases from J, leaving 15 bases between. In DNA form, the CDR3 reads TGTGCCTGGAGTCCCGGAGGGTTCGCAAATCAGCCCCAGCATTTT. This sequence encodes CAWSPGGFANQPQHF.

The chain recombines TRBV29-1 with TRBJ2-1, with a tentative D call TRBD2 (6 bases). The germline gives CDR1 SQVTM, CDR2 ANQGSEA. The length of the CDR3 is 12 residues. V was clipped by 2 bases and J by 8 bases, with 10 bases between them. The CDR3 region has the DNA TGCAGCGTTGAACTAGCGTTCGATGAGCAGTTCTTC. This sequence encodes CSVELAFDEQFF.

The chain carries TRBV6-5 and TRBJ2-3; D is undetermined. CDR1 is MNHEY, CDR2 SVGAGI, per germline. Deletions cut 0 bases from V and 5 bases from J, with 9 bases between. The CDR3 is 14 residues long. CDR3 nucleotides: TGTGCCAGCAGTTACTCGTTTTCCGTAGATACGCAGTATTTT. It is translated as CASSYSFSVDTQYF.

The chain couples TRBV6-5 to TRBJ2-7, with 14 positions matching TRBD2. J gave up 6 bases and V 2 bases, and 6 bases lay outside the gene matches. The CDR3 has 16 residues. CDR1 is MNHEY and CDR2 is SVGAGI in the germline V gene. The DNA for the CDR3 is TGTGCCAGCAGTTACCGGCAGGGACTAGCGGGAGCCGAGCAGTACTTC. Its protein is CASSYRQGLAGAEQYF.

The chain recombines TRBV5-1 with TRBJ1-2, with 8 bases matching TRBD1. The CDR3 totals 13 residues. V was pared by 5 bases and J by 7 bases, with 7 bases of the junction left unmatched. The germline gives CDR1 SGHRS, CDR2 YFSETQ. The DNA for the CDR3 is TGCGCCAGCAGTGTCGACAGGGGTTTTGGCTACACCTTC. Amino acids: CASSVDRGFGYTF.

V gene TRBV3-1 (or the pseudogene TRBV3-2) combines with J gene TRBJ2-7, with TRBD2 matching over 7 bases. The CDR3 has 15 amino acids. The V and J ends lost 0 bases and 5 bases, in that order; junction bases with no gene match: 7. CDR1 LGHDT and CDR2 YNNKEL come from the germline V gene (reference sequence). The CDR3 region is CASSQELAKAHEQYF. CDR3 nucleotide sequence: TGTGCCAGCAGCCAAGAACTAGCGAAGGCCCACGAGCAGTACTTC.

V gene TRBV27 combines with J gene TRBJ1-6; D is unclear. The CDR3 totals 14 residues. Trimming cost V 6 bases and J 4 bases, with 10 bases left between them. Germline V gives CDR1 MNHEY, CDR2 SMNVEV (reference sequence). CDR3 residues: CASRQEYYNSPLHF. In DNA form, the CDR3 reads TGTGCCAGCAGGCAAGAGTATTATAATTCACCCCTCCACTTT.

V is TRBV2 and J is TRBJ2-7; D gene unclear. The V end lost 2 bases, the J end lost 2 bases, and 7 bases lay between the germline ends. Germline V gene lookup returns CDR1 SNHLY and CDR2 FYNNEI. The CDR3 spans 13 residues. The CDR3 DNA reads TGTGCCAGCAGTGAATGGAGAGCCTACGAGCAGTACTTC. It translates to CASSEWRAYEQYF.

The chain employs TRBV2 and TRBJ1-2, with TRBD1 as a possible D gene (5 bases). Trimming took off 10 bases at V and 10 bases at J, with 19 bases between the two ends. Germline V gene data show CDR1 as SNHLY and CDR2 as FYNNEI. The CDR3 runs to 12 residues. The CDR3 is CATGFTTEIYTF. CDR3 in DNA: TGTGCCACCGGTTTCACGACAGAGATCTACACCTTC. The full variable domain, with the rest looked up from reference TRBV2 and TRBJ1-2, is EPEVTQTPSHQVTQMGQEVILRCVPISNHLYFYWYRQILGQKVEFLVSFYNNEISEKSEIFDDQFSVERPDGSNFTLKIRSTKLEDSAMYFCATGFTTEIYTFGSGTRLTVV.

The CDR3 DNA sequence: TGTGCCAGCGCGGGACAGGGCAACGGAAACACCATATATTTT. It codes for CASAGQGNGNTIYF. The V call is TRBV6-5, the J call TRBJ1-3; 9 nucleotides line up with TRBD1. Looked up from germline, CDR1 is MNHEY and CDR2 is SVGAGI. With 8 bases clipped from V and 4 bases from J, the junction kept 6 bases outside the gene matches. The CDR3 extends over 14 amino acids.

The chain recombines TRBV7-3 with TRBJ2-1, with D perhaps TRBD1 (6 bases). The V gene lost 4 bases and the J gene lost 9 bases, with 16 bases spanning the gap. Germline CDR1 and CDR2: SGHTA and FQGTGA. CDR3 size: 14 residues. As DNA, the CDR3 is TGTGCCAGCAGCTCCTACGGCACAGGGCGTGAGCAGTTCTTC. As protein: CASSSYGTGREQFF.

The gene calls are TRBV27 and TRBJ1-5; D is perhaps TRBD1 (6 bases). Germline CDR1 reads MNHEY; CDR2 reads SMNVEV (reference sequence). The CDR3 runs 13 residues. V shed 3 bases and J shed 6 bases, with 9 bases lying between them. The CDR3 protein is CASSLGGGQPQHF. CDR3 coding DNA: TGTGCCAGCAGTTTGGGAGGGGGTCAGCCCCAGCATTTT.

The V and J genes are TRBV5-1 and TRBJ2-7; D gene ambiguous. V was trimmed by 4 bases and J by 3 bases, leaving 8 bases between them. CDR3 length: 12 residues. Germline V gene sequence: CDR1 SGHRS, CDR2 YFSETQ. CDR3 nucleotide sequence: TGCGCCAGCAGCGACCTAGACTACGAGCAGTACTTC. Translated: CASSDLDYEQYF.